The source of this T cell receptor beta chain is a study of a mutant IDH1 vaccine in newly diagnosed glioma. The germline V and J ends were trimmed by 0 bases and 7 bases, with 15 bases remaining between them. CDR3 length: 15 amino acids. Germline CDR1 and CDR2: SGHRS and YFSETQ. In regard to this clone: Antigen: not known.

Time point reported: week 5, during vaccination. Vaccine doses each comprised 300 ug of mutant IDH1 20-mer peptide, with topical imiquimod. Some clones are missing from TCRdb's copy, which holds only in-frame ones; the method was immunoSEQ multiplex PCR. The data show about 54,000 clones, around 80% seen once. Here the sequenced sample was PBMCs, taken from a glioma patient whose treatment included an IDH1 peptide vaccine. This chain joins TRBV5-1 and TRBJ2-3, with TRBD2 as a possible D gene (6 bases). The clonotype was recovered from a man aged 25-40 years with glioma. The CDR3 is CASSLVTRYSNTQYF. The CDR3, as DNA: TGCGCCAGCAGCTTGGTGACTAGATATTCGAATACGCAGTATTTT.